This is a list of T cell receptor beta chains from one sample in a study of shared clonotypes between healthy human individuals. TCRdb keeps only in-frame clones here, not all; method: immunoSEQ multiplex PCR. The repertoire consists of over 700,000 clones, with roughly two thirds occurring once and the leading ten covering over 1.5%. Source material: memory CD4+ T cells sorted from blood. The receptor set was obtained from a woman aged 25 to 39 in good health. The CDR3 runs from the conserved cysteine through the conserved F or W. D genes are given only for firm matches. Rows give clone size only sometimes, using once, few, many, or a class for an expanded clone.

v_gene	j_gene	d_gene	abundance	CDR3nt	CDR3aa
TRBV7-2	TRBJ2-1	NA	NA	TGTGCCAGCAGCTTAGTTGCTCTTACCTCCTACAATGAGCAGTTCTTC	CASSLVALTSYNEQFF
TRBV20-1	TRBJ1-2	NA	NA	TGCAGTGCTAGAGCAGAGGGTGGCTACACCTTC	CSARAEGGYTF
TRBV2	TRBJ2-7	NA	once	TGTGCCAGCAGTGAGCACTACTACGAGCAGTACTTC	CASSEHYYEQYF
TRBV6-5	TRBJ2-1	NA	NA	TGTGCCAGCAGTTACGTGGCGGAGGCCTTCGAGCAGTTCTTC	CASSYVAEAFEQFF
TRBV7-9	TRBJ2-6	NA	NA	TGTGCCAGCAGCCTGAGACCGTTCACTGGGGCCAACGTCCTGACTTTC	CASSLRPFTGANVLTF
TRBV9	TRBJ2-1	NA	NA	TGTGCCAGCAGCGTTACCTCAACCAGAGTCAATGAGCAGTTCTTC	CASSVTSTRVNEQFF
TRBV6-4	TRBJ2-2	TRBD2	NA	TGTGCCAGCAGTGAGAGTGCGGGAGAGGGCACCGGGGAGCTGTTTTTT	CASSESAGEGTGELFF
TRBV27	TRBJ1-1	NA	NA	TGTGCCAGCAGTGGCCATACAGGGTTACGGGCTTTCTTT	CASSGHTGLRAFF
TRBV5-5	TRBJ2-7	NA	NA	TGTGCCAGCAACTCCAATTACGAGCAGTACTTC	CASNSNYEQYF
TRBV5-6	TRBJ1-2	TRBD1	NA	TGTGCCAGCAGCTTTTTGGACAGGGCCTATGGCTACACCTTC	CASSFLDRAYGYTF
TRBV18	TRBJ2-5	TRBD2	NA	TGTGCCAGCTCAACCCGACTAGCGGAAGAGACCCAGTACTTC	CASSTRLAEETQYF
TRBV10-2	TRBJ1-1	TRBD1	NA	TGCGCCAGCAGTCGACAGGGAAACACTGAAGCTTTCTTT	CASSRQGNTEAFF
TRBV6-1	TRBJ1-1	TRBD1	NA	TGTGCCAGCAGTAAACCACAGGGGGACACTGAAGCTTTCTTT	CASSKPQGDTEAFF
TRBV6-6	TRBJ1-2	NA	NA	TGTGCCAGCAGTTACTCTAGGAAGTCCGTCGACTATGGCTACACCTTC	CASSYSRKSVDYGYTF
TRBV4-1	TRBJ1-4	NA	few	TGCGCCAGCAGCCAAGATCGGCACAGCGGGGTTTTTAATGAAAAACTGTTTTTT	CASSQDRHSGVFNEKLFF